This TCR beta chain was found in a study of blood T cells in healthy people across ages (dated by TCRdb to the mid-2010s). Regarding the complete study: In model experiments, template switching captured about one uniquely barcoded TCR beta cDNA molecule for every two T cells. For two donors (one aged 18 to 29 and one aged 80 or older), the study analyzed two additional independent replicas of 1 million unique cDNA reads from the same blood draw. To track age-related changes in TCR beta repertoire diversity, the study relied on deep sequencing normalized with unique cDNA molecular identifiers. To avoid experimental bias, donors of different ages were distributed randomly across sequencing lanes. The donors were split into four age groups: young (average about 15 years), middle-aged (roughly 39), aged (about 62) and long-lived (under 90).

CDR1 and CDR2, per the germline V gene, are SGHVS and FNYEAQ. From the cysteine through the phenylalanine, the CDR3 covers 18 amino acids. Only the CDR3 portion is preserved as DNA: 54 bases, with reading frame beginning at the first base. V is reduced by 5 bases and J by 0 bases, leaving a spacing of 22 bases between them. Concerning this clonotype: The antigen it recognizes is unknown. Qualities for individual bases were not recorded, and no much larger clone is one base off.

Donors were a few dozen systemically healthy Caucasian individuals from Russia aged roughly 6 to 100 years. Each donor gave roughly 11 milliliters of peripheral blood, drawn into EDTA-treated Vacutainer tubes. Ficoll-Paque density-gradient centrifugation was used to isolate PBMCs, with at least 7 million per sample. Trizol reagent was used to extract total RNA from the PBMCs, yielding at least 5.5 micrograms per sample. Naive CD45RAhigh/CD27high T cell percentages were measured by flow cytometry on a PBMC aliquot from every donor. Receptor libraries were prepared by 5' RACE. Sequencing relied on an Illumina HiSeq 2500. The second PCR ran for roughly 7 to 11 cycles and used a J-beta primer mix along with a sample-barcoded 5' primer. Each TCR beta cDNA molecule received a unique molecular identifier from a template-switch 5' adaptor carrying 12 random nucleotides. Each sample yielded at least 2.5 million CDR3-containing paired-end reads. All of the RNA was converted into first-strand cDNA using the Mint cDNA synthesis kit, with a TRBC-specific oligonucleotide serving as the primer. All cDNA was treated with uracil-DNA glycosylase and then went through a first 18-cycle PCR with the universal primers M1SS and BC2_uni_R. From the authors' description of their analysis: Each sample was normalized by randomly selecting 1 million high-quality reads, each carrying a distinct molecular identifier. Reads with shared molecular identifiers were discarded instead of being binned into consensus sequences. MiTCR, run with a Q25 quality threshold and the strictest error-elimination algorithm, handled CDR3 identification, clonotype clustering and error correction. A nonparametric unseen species model with Euler transformation was used to estimate lower-bound total TCR beta diversity. TCRdb reran the public reads through fastp at Q25 and MiXCR, keeping productive beta chains. CDR3 protein sequences are deduplicated, and each keeps its most common genes and DNA. None of the V and J calls come from the authors' own analysis; TCRdb made them. Here the sample has about 1.4 million distinct CDR3 sequences; almost 60% occur a single time. The ten largest clones take up 6.7% of the sample.

Findings and caveats that apply to the study as a whole: As age increased, observed TCR beta diversity per million T cells dropped in a roughly linear way, and a significant reduction was already evident by age around 41. Donor CMV infection status was unknown, potentially confounding age-related changes in expanded clonotypes. The long-lived group showed more naive CD4+ T cells, fewer expanded clones and increased TCR diversity than the aged group, suggesting age selection. Conclusive comparison of naive and antigen-experienced compartments was prevented by the profiling of bulk unsorted PBMCs. Total diversity estimates from one million sequenced T cells were considered lower bounds and underestimates. The percentage of naive T cells measured by flow cytometry correlated strongly with observed TCR beta diversity.

The sample taken for sequencing was blood. In this chain, TRBV7-6 is recombined with TRBJ1-1; matching of 5 bases hints at TRBD1 as the D gene. The clonotype comes from a man aged 18 to 29 in good health. The nucleotides are TGTGCCAGCAGCCCGACCCTCAGAGCAGGGCTCATGAACACTGAAGCTTTCTTT. It codes for CASSPTLRAGLMNTEAFF.